Described below is a single T cell receptor beta chain sequence and its context. The specificity of this receptor is unknown. No base-level quality is on record; no much larger clone is a single base apart. This entry belongs to a study of long-term antiretroviral therapy in people with HIV (dated by TCRdb to 2022 to 2024). For the study in its entirety: The earliest samples were collected approximately a decade before the 2015 WHO recommendation for immediate ART, a period when ART was typically delayed until CD4 counts fell. A retrospective serial study tested whether changes in peripheral blood TRB repertoire composition and diversity were associated with ART initiation and durable HIV suppression. The cohort contributed fewer than 200 cryopreserved PBMC samples from about 29 adults with confirmed HIV infection, collected serially over a mean of about six years (range 1-12). Of the approximately 30 participants with HIV, about a dozen were female. No cross-contamination during QIAcube processing was shown when test extractions of a monoclonal T-cell line were performed alongside fewer than 40 polyclonal samples.

Overall results and qualifications from the work: No data were available on ART adherence, viral resistance or therapy changes, limiting inferences about post-ART repertoire changes. Samples dated from 2004 to 2017, and the ART regimens used may be less effective than current ones. Because cell numbers in pre-ART samples were limited, unsorted PBMC were profiled instead of sorted CD4+ and CD8+ T cells. Starting ART was linked to a significant rise in TRB diversity, yet even with long-term ART the diversity remained significantly lower than in transplant donor controls. Limited PBMC availability meant only the TCR beta chain was sequenced, without alpha chain pairing. Expanded TRB clones identified before ART initiation dominated the repertoire at all time points, although this dominance fluctuated and declined in many PLHIV after ART. CDR3 length ranges in HIV repertoires were narrower than in controls, and network structure suggested an antigen-experienced repertoire with only a slight naive shift after ART.

The immunoSEQ hsTCRB v3.0 assay was used at survey level resolution to sequence the TRB variable region. The target sequencing depth for TRB was about 40,000-50,000 T-cell genomes per sample. TRB libraries were pooled and sequenced on an Illumina MiSeq using a v3 150-cycle kit. In the authors' own workflow: Repertoire analysis was performed in R inside a reproducible Nextflow workflow that covered QC, data transformation and analysis. LymphoSeq2, an R package for AIRR-Seq data exploration, was used to implement custom analyses. A handful of samples that produced fewer than 5000 total TRB sequences were removed, so 188 HIV repertoires were analyzed. Among the 170 to 200 HIV repertoires that were kept, approximately 61 were collected before ART initiation and roughly 130 were collected after ART initiation. Each repertoire was downsampled to 5000 TRB nucleotide sequences, and summary statistics were averaged across 100 downsampling iterations. The analysis kept only TRB sequences whose CDR3 regions were at least seven amino acids long. Diversity was assessed using a clonality score derived from Shannon entropy and using the Gini coefficient. In repertoire networks, the top 5000 CDR3 amino acid sequences were linked whenever an edit distance of one separated two sequences. GLIPH2 predicted antigen specificity groups and MHC restriction for TRB CDR3 amino acid sequences. To flag known CMV, EBV, HIV or tissue antigen associations, CDR3 amino acid sequences were matched against VDJdb and McPAS-TCR. Pre-ART, post-ART and control groups were compared with Wilcoxon signed-rank tests and Holm-Bonferroni correction. Sourced from immuneACCESS, this table was stored by TCRdb with only in-frame sequences that have V and J called. A share of the clones is absent; for the studies checked, an unresolved V gene accounts for under half, and the remainder has no known explanation. V, J and clone size reflect that table, while D and trimming were determined from the DNA. For this sample the table gives some 10,000 clones, of which about 89% were detected only once. Around 21% of the sample goes to the ten largest clones.

Participants were included only if at least one PBMC sample before ART initiation and at least two post-ART samples were available. Every participant with HIV received treatment in the United States of America. Before DNA extraction, cryopreserved samples of roughly 0.9-11 million PBMC were thawed and washed. At the time of the earliest PBMC sample, participants with HIV were aged between roughly 20 and 54 years. Each participant contributed PBMC samples from 1-4 timepoints before ART initiation and 2-8 timepoints after ART initiation, with a median of 7 samples. For every participant, serial HIV viral load, CD4+ T-cell count, ART history and demographic data were obtained. A Qiagen kit on a QIAcube was used to extract genomic DNA from unsorted PBMC, with samples processed in batches of 12. V gives up 1 base and J gives up 2 bases, and the segment between their germline ends measures 11 bases. The CDR3 contains 15 residues, cysteine and phenylalanine counted. The kept DNA is CDR3 alone, 45 bases in frame from the first base. In the germline V gene, CDR1 corresponds to MDHEN and CDR2 to SYDVKM.

This sequence originates from a woman aged 40-49 years with HIV. The input for sequencing was unsorted PBMCs, taken 0.2 years before starting antiretroviral therapy. This chain is built from TRBV28 and TRBJ1-2; D gene: possibly TRBD1, on 5 matching bases. CDR3 sequence: CASSLLPTENYGYTF. The DNA is as follows: TGTGCCAGCAGTTTATTACCGACAGAGAACTATGGCTACACCTTC.